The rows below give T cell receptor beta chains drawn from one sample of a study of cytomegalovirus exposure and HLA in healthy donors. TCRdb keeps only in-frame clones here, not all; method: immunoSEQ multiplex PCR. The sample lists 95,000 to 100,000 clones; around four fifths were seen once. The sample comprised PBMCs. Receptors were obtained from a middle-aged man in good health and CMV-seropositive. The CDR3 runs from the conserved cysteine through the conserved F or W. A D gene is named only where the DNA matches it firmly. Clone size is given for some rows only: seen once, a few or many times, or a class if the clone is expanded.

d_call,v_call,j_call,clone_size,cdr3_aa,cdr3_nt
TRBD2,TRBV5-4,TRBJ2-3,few,CASRLSGGATDTQYF,TGTGCCAGCAGATTGAGCGGGGGGGCCACAGATACGCAGTATTTT
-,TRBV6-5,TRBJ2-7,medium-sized,CASGGYLPPDEQYF,TGTGCCAGCGGGGGCTACCTCCCCCCGGACGAGCAGTACTTC
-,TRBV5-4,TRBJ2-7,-,CASSFRETGNEQYF,TGTGCCAGCAGCTTTCGGGAGACGGGGAACGAGCAGTACTTC
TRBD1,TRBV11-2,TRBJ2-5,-,CASSLAPGQGETQYF,TGTGCCAGCAGCTTAGCTCCGGGACAGGGAGAGACCCAGTACTTC
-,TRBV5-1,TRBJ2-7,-,CASSLSQGGEQYF,TGCGCCAGCAGCTTGTCGCAGGGAGGAGAGCAGTACTTC
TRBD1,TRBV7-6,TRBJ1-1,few,CASSLGRDRRAEAFF,TGTGCCAGCAGCCTCGGCAGGGACAGAAGGGCTGAAGCTTTCTTT
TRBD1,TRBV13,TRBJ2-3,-,CASSGDRGREDTQYF,TGTGCCAGCAGCGGGGACAGGGGGCGTGAAGATACGCAGTATTTT
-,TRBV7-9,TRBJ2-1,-,CASSLDFSFSEQFF,TGTGCCAGCAGCTTAGATTTCTCGTTCTCTGAGCAGTTCTTC
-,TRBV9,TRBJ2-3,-,CASSSVAGATDTQYF,TGTGCCAGCAGCTCCGTGGCGGGGGCCACAGATACGCAGTATTTT
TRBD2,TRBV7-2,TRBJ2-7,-,CASSLEVSGGTYEQYF,TGTGCCAGCAGCTTAGAGGTTAGCGGGGGGACCTACGAGCAGTACTTC
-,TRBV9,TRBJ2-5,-,CASSVAASPQETQYF,TGTGCCAGCAGCGTAGCCGCTAGCCCCCAAGAGACCCAGTACTTC
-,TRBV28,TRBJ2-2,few,CASSILLTAANTGELFF,TGTGCCAGCAGTATCCTATTAACGGCGGCGAACACCGGGGAGCTGTTTTTT
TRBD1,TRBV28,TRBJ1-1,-,CASRNPGQGARWAFF,TGTGCCAGCAGGAACCCGGGACAGGGGGCCCGATGGGCTTTCTTT
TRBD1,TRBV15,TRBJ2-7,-,CATSRDRGSYEQYF,TGTGCCACCAGCAGAGACAGGGGGTCCTACGAGCAGTACTTC
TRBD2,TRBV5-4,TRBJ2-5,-,CASSRTSGRWETQYF,TGTGCCAGCAGCAGGACTAGCGGGAGATGGGAGACCCAGTACTTC
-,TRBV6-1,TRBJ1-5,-,CASRGGAWANQPQHF,TGTGCCAGCAGAGGGGGGGCGTGGGCCAATCAGCCCCAGCATTTT
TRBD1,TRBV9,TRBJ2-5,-,CASSVAGGSQETQYF,TGTGCCAGCAGCGTAGCAGGGGGCAGTCAAGAGACCCAGTACTTC
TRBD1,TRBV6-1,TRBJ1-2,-,CASSEVGDSTYGYTF,TGTGCCAGCAGTGAAGTAGGGGACAGCACCTATGGCTACACCTTC
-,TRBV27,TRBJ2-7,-,CASSVTGITSYEQYF,TGTGCCAGCAGCGTCACAGGGATCACCTCCTACGAGCAGTACTTC
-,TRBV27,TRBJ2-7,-,CASTMSPWRRGREIPIEQYF,TGTGCCAGCACCATGAGCCCCTGGCGGAGGGGGCGCGAGATTCCCATTGAGCAGTACTTC
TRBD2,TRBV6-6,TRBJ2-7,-,CARRLAQAYEQYF,TGTGCCAGGAGACTAGCCCAGGCCTACGAGCAGTACTTC
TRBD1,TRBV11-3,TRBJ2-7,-,CASSPSWDRNYEQYF,TGTGCCAGCAGCCCTTCTTGGGACAGGAACTACGAGCAGTACTTC
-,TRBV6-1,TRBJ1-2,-,CATIQGLYGYTF,TGTGCCACCATACAGGGTCTCTATGGCTACACCTTC
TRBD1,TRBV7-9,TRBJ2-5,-,CASSTWTGPQETQYF,TGTGCCAGCAGCACCTGGACAGGGCCTCAAGAGACCCAGTACTTC
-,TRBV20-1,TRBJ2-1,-,CSARNRDEQFF,TGCAGTGCTAGGAACCGGGATGAGCAGTTCTTC
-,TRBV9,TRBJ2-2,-,CASSVEPLSNTGELFF,TGTGCCAGCAGCGTAGAGCCCCTCTCTAACACCGGGGAGCTGTTTTTT
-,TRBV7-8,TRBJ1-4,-,CASSLVYSTNEKLFF,TGTGCCAGCAGCTTAGTCTACTCGACTAATGAAAAACTGTTTTTT
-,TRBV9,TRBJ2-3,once,CASSAIGTQGDTQYF,TGTGCCAGCAGCGCTATTGGGACACAAGGAGATACGCAGTATTTT
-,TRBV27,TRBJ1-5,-,CASSSQPYSNQPQHF,TGTGCCAGCAGTTCACAGCCGTATAGCAATCAGCCCCAGCATTTT
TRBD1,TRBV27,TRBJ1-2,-,CASSPLGQGWVSGYTF,TGTGCCAGCAGTCCCCTAGGACAGGGATGGGTGAGTGGCTACACCTTC
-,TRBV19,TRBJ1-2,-,CAALERQGPYGYTF,TGTGCCGCCCTCGAAAGGCAGGGCCCCTATGGCTACACCTTC
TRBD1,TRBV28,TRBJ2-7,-,CASSRTGYEQYF,TGTGCCAGCAGCCGGACAGGGTACGAGCAGTACTTC
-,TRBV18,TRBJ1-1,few,CASSPQVNRRNTEAFF,TGTGCCAGCTCACCACAAGTGAACAGGCGGAACACTGAAGCTTTCTTT
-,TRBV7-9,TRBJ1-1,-,CASSLQGNTEAFF,TGTGCCAGCAGTCTACAGGGGAACACTGAAGCTTTCTTT
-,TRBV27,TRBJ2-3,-,CASSLGGVGTQYF,TGTGCCAGCAGCCTCGGAGGGGTCGGTACGCAGTATTTT
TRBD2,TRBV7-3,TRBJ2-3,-,CASSLDVAGYTQYF,TGTGCCAGCAGCTTAGATGTAGCGGGTTATACGCAGTATTTT
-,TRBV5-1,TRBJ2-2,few,CASSLFFSPNSGELFF,TGCGCCAGCAGCTTGTTTTTCTCCCCAAACTCTGGGGAGCTGTTTTTT
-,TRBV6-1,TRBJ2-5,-,CASSEMLDGSTGQYF,TGTGCCAGCAGTGAAATGTTGGACGGGAGTACGGGGCAGTACTTC
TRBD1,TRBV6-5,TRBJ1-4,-,CASSSGTGLNEKLFF,TGTGCCAGCAGCTCCGGGACAGGGCTGAATGAAAAACTGTTTTTT
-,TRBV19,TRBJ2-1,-,CASRFHEGRGSNEQFF,TGTGCCAGCCGATTCCACGAGGGCAGGGGAAGCAATGAGCAGTTCTTC
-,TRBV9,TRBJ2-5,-,CASSPHGRGYQETQYF,TGTGCCAGCAGCCCTCACGGGCGGGGTTACCAAGAGACCCAGTACTTC
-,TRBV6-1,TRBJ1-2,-,CASSAQGVTPYGYTF,TGTGCCAGCAGTGCACAGGGAGTTACCCCCTATGGCTACACCTTC
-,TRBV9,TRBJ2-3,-,CASSAYLAADTQYF,TGTGCCAGCAGCGCATACCTAGCTGCTGATACGCAGTATTTT
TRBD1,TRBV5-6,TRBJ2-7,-,CASSPPLHRTGDYEQYF,TGTGCCAGCAGCCCCCCTCTACATAGGACAGGAGACTACGAGCAGTACTTC
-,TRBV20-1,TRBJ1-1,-,CSASRGGAFF,TGCAGTGCTAGCAGGGGAGGGGCTTTCTTT
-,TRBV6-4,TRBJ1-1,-,CASREQAMNTEAFF,TGTGCCAGCAGAGAACAGGCCATGAACACTGAAGCTTTCTTT